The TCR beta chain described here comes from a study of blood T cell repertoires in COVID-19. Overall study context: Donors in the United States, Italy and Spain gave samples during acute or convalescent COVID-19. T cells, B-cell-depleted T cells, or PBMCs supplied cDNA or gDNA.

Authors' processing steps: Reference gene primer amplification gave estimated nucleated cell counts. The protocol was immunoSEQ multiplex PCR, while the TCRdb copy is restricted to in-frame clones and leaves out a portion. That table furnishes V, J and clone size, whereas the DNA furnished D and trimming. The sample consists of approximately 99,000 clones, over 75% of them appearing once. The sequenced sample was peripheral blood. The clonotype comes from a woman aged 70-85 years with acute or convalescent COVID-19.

CDR3 sequence: CASSETPDRRFYEQYF. Written as DNA, the CDR3 is TGTGCCAGCAGTGAAACCCCGGACAGGAGGTTCTACGAGCAGTACTTC. The J gene is TRBJ2-7, the V gene TRBV6-1; 7 bases map to TRBD1. V dropped 2 bases and J dropped 3; count of bases not matched to a gene: 10. The CDR3 is 16 amino acids. Germline lookup yields CDR1 MNHNS and CDR2 SASEGT.